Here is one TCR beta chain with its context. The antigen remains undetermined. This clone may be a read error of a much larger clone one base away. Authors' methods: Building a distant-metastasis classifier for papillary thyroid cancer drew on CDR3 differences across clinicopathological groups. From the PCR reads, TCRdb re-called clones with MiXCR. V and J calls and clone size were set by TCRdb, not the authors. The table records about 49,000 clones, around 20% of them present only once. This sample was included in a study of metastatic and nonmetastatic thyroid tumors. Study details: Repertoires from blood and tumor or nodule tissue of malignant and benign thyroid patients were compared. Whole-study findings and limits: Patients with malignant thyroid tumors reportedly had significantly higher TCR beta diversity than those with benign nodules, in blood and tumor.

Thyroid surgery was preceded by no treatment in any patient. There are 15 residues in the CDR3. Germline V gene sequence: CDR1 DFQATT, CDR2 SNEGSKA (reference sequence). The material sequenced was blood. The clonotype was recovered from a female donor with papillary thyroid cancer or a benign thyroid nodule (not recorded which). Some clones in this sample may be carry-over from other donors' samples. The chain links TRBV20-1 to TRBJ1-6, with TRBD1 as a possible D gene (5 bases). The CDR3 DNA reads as TGCAGTGCTAGATTGGGAGGGGCCTATAATTCACCCTTCCACTTT. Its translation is CSARLGGAYNSPFHF.